This TCR beta chain was sequenced during a study of regulatory T cells in long-lasting Graves disease. In its sample, this clonotype was seen many times. Its antigen remains unknown. According to the study, TCR beta libraries were built with iRepertoire HTBI primers and CDR3-region Arm-PCR. TCRdb analysed the multiplex PCR reads with MiXCR anew, one entry per CDR3 protein. The table records over 200,000 distinct CDR3 sequences, about 17% of them present only once. Study-wide results and caveats: Those with persistent disease had in common more public clonotypes (roughly 3,000) than new patients (approximately 970). TRBV28, TRBJ1-2 and TRBJ2-5 were segments that persistent disease favored. The study found lower TCR diversity in persistent Graves' patients than in newly diagnosed ones.

Described time point: newly diagnosed GD, antithyroid drugs for less than 3 months. After RNA was extracted from PBMCs, the TCR library was made from it. V was clipped by 6 bases and J by 5 bases; unmatched bases: 8. CDR3 size: 15 residues. Germline V lookup: CDR1 SEHNR, CDR2 FQNEAQ (reference sequence). The sample was also reused in another study, on T cells in Graves' hyperthyroidism and ophthalmopathy. In that study: Initially, a first-round RT-PCR of the TCR CDR3 employed the HTBI primer set.

The V gene is TRBV7-9, the J gene TRBJ2-2; 8 bases fit TRBD1. This TCR derives from a woman aged 30 to 39 with Graves disease. Specimen: peripheral blood mononuclear cells (PBMCs), collected at new diagnosis, from a patient treated with antithyroid drugs. CDR3 sequence reads: CASRLGQGGTGELFF. CDR3 DNA: TGTGCCAGCAGGCTAGGACAGGGTGGTACCGGGGAGCTGTTTTTT.